This T cell receptor (beta chain) derives from a study of cytomegalovirus exposure and HLA in healthy donors. Sequencing was performed with immunoSEQ multiplex PCR; in TCRdb, only in-frame clones are kept and a portion is missing. The sample records some 230,000 clones, around 90% being singletons. This CDR3 contains 15 residues. The germline V and J ends were trimmed by 0 bases and 5 bases, with 14 bases remaining between them. CDR1 and CDR2 (germline): SGHRS, YFSETQ. This clone has just a few counts. Its antigen is currently unknown. Findings and caveats of the study: Specific recognition of CMV antigens was confirmed in vitro for three chains (all CMV-associated).

Sample: PBMCs. This receptor was obtained from a woman between 18 and 29 years old in good health and CMV-seronegative. The V gene is TRBV5-1, the J gene TRBJ1-2; D is possibly TRBD1 (5 bases). CDR3 coding DNA: TGCGCCAGCAGCTTGGGGTGGGGCTACGCATATGGCTACACCTTC. It translates to CASSLGWGYAYGYTF.